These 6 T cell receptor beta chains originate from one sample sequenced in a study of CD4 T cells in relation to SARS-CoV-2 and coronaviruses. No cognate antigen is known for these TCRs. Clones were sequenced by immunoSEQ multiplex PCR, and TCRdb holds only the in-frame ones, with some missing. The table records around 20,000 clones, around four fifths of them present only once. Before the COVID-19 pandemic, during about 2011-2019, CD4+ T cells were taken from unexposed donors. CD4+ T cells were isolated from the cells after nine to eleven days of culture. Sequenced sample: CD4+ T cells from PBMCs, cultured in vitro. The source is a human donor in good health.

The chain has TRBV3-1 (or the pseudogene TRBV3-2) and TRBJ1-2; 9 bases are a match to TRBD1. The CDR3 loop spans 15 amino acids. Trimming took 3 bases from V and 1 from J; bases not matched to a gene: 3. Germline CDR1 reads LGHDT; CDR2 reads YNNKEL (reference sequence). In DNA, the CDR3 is TGTGCCAGCAGCCAGGGACAGGGCTATAACTATGGCTACACCTTC. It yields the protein CASSQGQGYNYGYTF.

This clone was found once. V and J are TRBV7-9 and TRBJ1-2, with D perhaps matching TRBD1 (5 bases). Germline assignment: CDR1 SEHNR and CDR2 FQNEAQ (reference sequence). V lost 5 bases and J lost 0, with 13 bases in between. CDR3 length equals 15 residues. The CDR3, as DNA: TGTGCCAGCAGCCAGCAAGACAGTGCTAACTATGGCTACACCTTC. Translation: CASSQQDSANYGYTF.

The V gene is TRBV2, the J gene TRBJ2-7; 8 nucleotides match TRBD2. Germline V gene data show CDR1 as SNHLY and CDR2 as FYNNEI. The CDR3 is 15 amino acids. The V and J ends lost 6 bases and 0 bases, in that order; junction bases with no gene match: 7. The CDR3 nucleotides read TGTGCCAGCAGCCGGGAGCGGGAGAGCTCCTACGAGCAGTACTTC. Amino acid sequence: CASSRERESSYEQYF.

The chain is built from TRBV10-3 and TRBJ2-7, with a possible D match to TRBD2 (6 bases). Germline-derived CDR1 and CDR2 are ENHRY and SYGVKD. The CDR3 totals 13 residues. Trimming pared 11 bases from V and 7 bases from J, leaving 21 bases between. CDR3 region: CAALDPEGREQYF. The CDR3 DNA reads TGTGCCGCCCTGGACCCTGAGGGGAGGGAGCAGTACTTC.

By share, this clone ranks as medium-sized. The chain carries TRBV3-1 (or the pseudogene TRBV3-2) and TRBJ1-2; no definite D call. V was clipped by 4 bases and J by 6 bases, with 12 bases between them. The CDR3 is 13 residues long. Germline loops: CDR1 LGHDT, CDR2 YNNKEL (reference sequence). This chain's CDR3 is CASSRNGPDGYTF. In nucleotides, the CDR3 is TGTGCCAGCAGCCGTAACGGTCCCGATGGCTACACCTTC.

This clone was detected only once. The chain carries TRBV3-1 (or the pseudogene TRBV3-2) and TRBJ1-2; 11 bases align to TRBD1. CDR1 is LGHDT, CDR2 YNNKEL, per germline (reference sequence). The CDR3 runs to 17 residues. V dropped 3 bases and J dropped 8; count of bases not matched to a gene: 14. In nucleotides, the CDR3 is TGTGCCAGCAGCCACAATAGACTTTTCGGACAGGGGGCAGGCTACACCTTC. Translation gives CASSHNRLFGQGAGYTF.